The 20 T cell receptor beta chains below all came from one sample that was sequenced in a study of early T cells in non-severe SARS-CoV-2 infection. TCRdb re-called the 5' RACE reads with MiXCR, one entry per CDR3 protein. Among about 39,000 distinct CDR3 sequences, around 3.6% were seen once, and the ten largest hold about 3%. The sample was whole blood. The receptors were sampled from an adult who was a healthcare worker with PCR-confirmed SARS-CoV-2 infection or an uninfected control (not recorded which).

This clonotype was seen at least ten times. This sequence joins TRBV5-1 and TRBJ2-3, with 13 bases that match TRBD2. Per germline, CDR1 SGHRS and CDR2 YFSETQ. CDR3 length: 15 amino acids. The trim removed 4 bases at V and 4 bases at J, leaving 3 bases unmatched. The CDR3 DNA reads TGCGCCAGCAGCGGAGGACTAGCGGGGGCAGATACGCAGTATTTT. Protein sequence: CASSGGLAGADTQYF.

This clonotype was detected many times. CDR3 nucleotides: TGTGCCTGGAGTCCTACCCAAGAGACCCAGTACTTC. Protein product: CAWSPTQETQYF. The V gene is TRBV30, the J gene TRBJ2-5, with D hard to call. This CDR3 has 12 residues. The germline CDR1 and CDR2 sequences are GTSNPN and SVGIG (reference sequence). Trimming took off 2 bases at V and 1 base at J, with 5 bases between the two ends.

This clonotype was recorded many times. This sequence joins TRBV18 and TRBJ2-3, with a possible D match to TRBD1 (6 bases). V shed 3 bases and J shed 3 bases, with 16 bases lying between them. CDR3 length: 16 residues. From germline, CDR1 is KGHSH and CDR2 LQKENI. CDR3 DNA sequence: TGTGCCAGCTCACCCAACGAGGGGGTTATAACAGATACGCAGTATTTT. Translation gives CASSPNEGVITDTQYF.

This clonotype was seen many times. V and J are TRBV3-1 and TRBJ2-5; the D is unclear. This CDR3 contains 10 residues. With 0 bases removed from V and 7 bases from J, the gap between germline ends came to 0 bases. The germline V gene has CDR1 LGHDT and CDR2 YNNKEL (reference sequence). CDR3 DNA sequence: TGTGCCAGCAGCCAAGAGACCCAGTACTTC. Encoded protein: CASSQETQYF.

In this sample, this clonotype turned up a few times. V is TRBV6-5 and J is TRBJ1-2; D is ambiguous. Trimming cost V 6 bases and J 4 bases, with 15 bases left between them. The CDR3 has 14 residues. The germline V gene has CDR1 MNHEY and CDR2 SVGAGI. The CDR3 here is CASRLTMNPYGYTF. CDR3 bases: TGTGCCAGCAGACTCACCATGAACCCCTATGGCTACACCTTC.

This clonotype has ten or more counts. The rearrangement links TRBV6-1 to TRBJ2-3; 9 bases fit TRBD1. Germline-derived CDR1 and CDR2 are MNHNS and SASEGT. CDR3 length equals 15 residues. Trimming took 5 bases from V and 4 from J; bases not matched to a gene: 7. In DNA, the CDR3 is TGTGCCAGCAGTCCTCGACAGGGGGATGCAGATACGCAGTATTTT. It specifies CASSPRQGDADTQYF.

This clonotype occurred a few times. The chain links TRBV10-1 to TRBJ2-1, with a possible D match to TRBD2 (6 bases). The CDR3 length is 14 residues. The V end lost 3 bases, the J end lost 1 base, and 7 bases lay between the germline ends. The V gene's germline CDR1 is WNHNN and CDR2 SYGVQD (reference sequence). The CDR3 sequence is CASSDSGSYNEQFF. As DNA, the CDR3 is TGCGCCAGCAGTGATAGCGGATCCTACAATGAGCAGTTCTTC.

This clonotype occurred many times. The CDR3 protein is CASSASLFPGTASDTQYF. The CDR3 DNA reads as TGTGCCAGCAGCGCTTCCCTGTTTCCCGGGACAGCTTCAGATACGCAGTATTTT. The chain carries TRBV11-2 and TRBJ2-3; 7 nucleotides line up with TRBD1. CDR3 length: 18 amino acids. The germline V gene has CDR1 SGHAT and CDR2 FQNNGV. Losses at the gene ends were 5 bases for V and 4 bases for J; bases not matched to a gene: 18.

This chain uses TRBV19 with TRBJ2-7; 8 bases agree with TRBD2. CDR3 size: 13 residues. J lost 6 bases, V lost 6 bases, and 7 bases had no gene match. Germline CDR1 and CDR2: LNHDA and SQIVND (reference sequence). The CDR3 spells CASSPGGGPEQYF. The CDR3 nucleotides are TGTGCCAGTAGCCCGGGGGGGGGCCCCGAGCAGTACTTC.

In this sample, this clonotype turned up a few times. The chain is built from TRBV6-1 and TRBJ1-3, with a tentative D call TRBD1 (5 bases). There are 15 residues in the CDR3. Between the trimmed V and J ends, which lost 0 bases and 1 base, there was a span of 7 bases. CDR1 is MNHNS and CDR2 is SASEGT in the germline V gene. The CDR3 sequence is CASSEAGTSGNTIYF. DNA of the CDR3: TGTGCCAGCAGTGAAGCGGGGACGTCTGGAAACACCATATATTTT.

This clonotype was seen repeatedly, ten times or more. The chain employs TRBV4-1 and TRBJ2-7, with D hard to call. The V end lost 0 bases, the J end lost 3 bases, and 18 bases lay between the germline ends. Looked up from germline, CDR1 is MGHRA and CDR2 is YSYEKL. The CDR3 loop spans 17 amino acids. The CDR3 protein is CASSQDNSQSLYYEQYF. DNA of the CDR3: TGCGCCAGCAGCCAAGATAATTCGCAGTCGCTTTACTACGAGCAGTACTTC.

This clonotype was detected many times. V usage is TRBV11-2 and J usage is TRBJ2-3; D unclear. This CDR3 is 13 amino acids long. V dropped 5 bases and J dropped 4 bases, with 10 bases sitting between them. Germline CDR1 SGHAT, CDR2 FQNNGV. As DNA, the CDR3 is TGTGCCAGCAGCCAAGACCGGGCAGATACGCAGTATTTT. Protein product: CASSQDRADTQYF. Full variable domain (outside the CDR3, taken from reference TRBV11-2 and TRBJ2-3): EAGVAQSPRYKIIEKRQSVAFWCNPISGHATLYWYQQILGQGPKLLIQFQNNGVVDDSQLPKDRFSAERLKGVDSTLKIQPAKLEDSAVYLCASSQDRADTQYFGPGTRLTVL.

This clonotype ranks as medium-sized (0.01 to 0.1%). J is TRBJ2-1 and V is TRBV7-2; D gene uncertain. The V gene's germline CDR1 is SGHTA and CDR2 FQGNSA. The CDR3 totals 15 residues. The V end lost 5 bases, the J end lost 1 base, and 12 bases lay between the germline ends. In nucleotides, the CDR3 is TGTGCCAGCAGCAAAGGGTGGGCGTCCTACAATGAGCAGTTCTTC. It is translated as CASSKGWASYNEQFF.

This clonotype showed up many times. The chain joins TRBV11-2 to TRBJ2-5; 9 nucleotides align to TRBD2. CDR3 length: 16 amino acids. V trimming: 4 bases; J trimming: 1 base; junction bases outside the gene matches: 7. The germline CDR1 and CDR2 sequences are SGHAT and FQNNGV. The DNA for the CDR3 is TGTGCCAGCAGCTCCACTAGCGGGTCCCCCCAAGAGACCCAGTACTTC. Translating gives CASSSTSGSPQETQYF. Variable domain in full (rest from reference TRBV11-2 and TRBJ2-5): EAGVAQSPRYKIIEKRQSVAFWCNPISGHATLYWYQQILGQGPKLLIQFQNNGVVDDSQLPKDRFSAERLKGVDSTLKIQPAKLEDSAVYLCASSSTSGSPQETQYFGPGTRLLVL.

Many counts were recorded for this clonotype. This chain connects TRBV13 to TRBJ2-7; a weak D match, TRBD1 (6 bases). The ends were cut back, 5 bases at V and 7 bases at J, with 18 bases in the middle. There are 14 residues in the CDR3. Germline assignment: CDR1 PRHDT and CDR2 FYEKMQ (reference sequence). The CDR3, as DNA: TGTGCCAGCAGCCGAAAAGGCCTTAGGGGGGAGCAGTACTTC. It encodes CASSRKGLRGEQYF.

This clonotype was observed at least ten times. The V call is TRBV9, the J call TRBJ2-1; 7 bases are shared with TRBD2. The V gene end was trimmed by 4 bases and the J gene end by 3 bases; junction bases not matched to a gene: 7. Germline CDR1 and CDR2: SGDLS and YYNGEE. The CDR3 has 15 residues. CDR3 region: CASSTRTSVYNEQFF. The CDR3 nucleotides are TGTGCCAGCAGCACTAGGACTAGTGTCTACAATGAGCAGTTCTTC. The entire variable domain, with the rest obtained from reference TRBV9 and TRBJ2-1, is as follows: DSGVTQTPKHLITATGQRVTLRCSPRSGDLSVYWYQQSLDQGLQFLIQYYNGEERAKGNILERFSAQQFPDLHSELNLSSLELGDSALYFCASSTRTSVYNEQFFGPGTRLTVL.

This clonotype was seen ten or more times. The J gene is TRBJ1-4, the V gene TRBV12-3 or TRBV12-4; D is unclear. The CDR3 loop spans 11 amino acids. The V gene lost 7 bases and the J gene lost 8 bases, with 8 bases spanning the gap. CDR3 DNA sequence: TGTGCCAGCAACTTGGGGGAAAAACTGTTTTTT. It is translated as CASNLGEKLFF.

This clonotype occurred many times. The DNA for the CDR3 is TGTGCCAGCAGCCCACGAGGGGGGGCAGCTAGCACAGATACGCAGTATTTT. Protein: CASSPRGGAASTDTQYF. V is TRBV13 and J is TRBJ2-3; a possible D gene is TRBD2 (7 bases). Looked up from germline, CDR1 is PRHDT and CDR2 is FYEKMQ (reference sequence). This CDR3 is built from 17 residues. Between the trimmed V and J ends, which lost 5 bases and 0 bases, there was a span of 18 bases.

This clonotype was counted between two and nine times. The chain joins TRBV28 to TRBJ2-4; D possibly matches TRBD1 or TRBD2 (6 bases each). CDR1 MDHEN and CDR2 SYDVKM come from the germline V gene. V lost 10 bases to trimming and J lost 9 bases, with 25 bases between them. This CDR3 has 15 residues. For the CDR3, the DNA is TGTGCCATCAAACCCTCGGGGGCCCTCCTTGGCATTCAGTACTTC. Translating gives CAIKPSGALLGIQYF.

This clonotype was found many times. This chain connects TRBV29-1 to TRBJ2-2; D possibly corresponds to TRBD1 (6 bases). The CDR3 extends over 15 amino acids. Trimming removed 1 base from V and 5 bases from J, with 14 bases in between. Germline V gene sequence: CDR1 SQVTM, CDR2 ANQGSEA. The DNA for the CDR3 is TGCAGCGTTGAAGTTGGAGCCAGGGGAACCGGGGAGCTGTTTTTT. Residues: CSVEVGARGTGELFF.